The subject of this entry is one T cell receptor (beta chain). Deep was the level at which the assay was run. Each cell subset's genomic DNA was divided evenly among several immunoSEQ plates. Sequenced by immunoSEQ multiplex PCR; TCRdb stores in-frame clones only, minus some. The data show 950,000 to 1,100,000 clones, roughly 75% seen once. The V gene lost 5 bases and the J gene lost 4 bases, with 2 bases spanning the gap. Germline V lookup: CDR1 ENHRY, CDR2 SYGVKD. CDR3 length: 11 amino acids. Nashville, Tennessee was home to all donors, who were Caucasian adults. The source of the sample is a study of shared clonotypes between healthy human individuals. Whole-study context: Three plates each covered CD4 naive and memory; CD8 naive two, CD8 memory one.

The clonotype comes from a young man in good health. The chain links TRBV10-3 to TRBJ2-2; D is undetermined. Sequenced sample: memory CD4+ T cells sorted from blood. Subset defined: CD45RA-negative fraction. DNA of the CDR3: TGTGCCATCAGTTCCACCGGGGAGCTGTTTTTT. This codes for CAISSTGELFF.